This T cell receptor (beta chain) originates from a study of Graves' ophthalmopathy and Graves' hyperthyroidism. This clonotype has only a few counts. CDR3 size: 14 residues. The germline gives CDR1 KGHSH, CDR2 LQKENI. V was cut by 0 bases and J by 10 bases, with 10 bases left in between. The study amplified TCR beta CDR3 regions using RNA transcripts. HTBI-primed first-round RT-PCR preceded second-round multiplex PCR. TCRdb ran MiXCR on the multiplex PCR reads and lists one entry per CDR3 protein. The data contain around 400,000 distinct CDR3 sequences, roughly 20% of them seen just once; the ten biggest clones take up around 3%.

This receptor was obtained from a woman aged 18-35 years with stable Graves' hyperthyroidism. Sequencing was done on a sample of peripheral blood. The chain couples TRBV18 to TRBJ1-6; D gene unclear. CDR3 protein: CASSPPWQESPLHF. CDR3 nucleotide sequence: TGTGCCAGCTCACCACCGTGGCAAGAATCACCCCTCCACTTT.